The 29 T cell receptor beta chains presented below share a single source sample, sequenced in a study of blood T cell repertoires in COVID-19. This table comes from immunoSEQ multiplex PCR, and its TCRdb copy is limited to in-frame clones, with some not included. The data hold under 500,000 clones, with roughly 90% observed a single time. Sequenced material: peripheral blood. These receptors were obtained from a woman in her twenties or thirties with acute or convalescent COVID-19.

The CDR3 protein is CASSRGTSAPGANVLTF. In nucleotides, the CDR3 is TGCGCCAGCAGCCGCGGGACTAGCGCCCCTGGGGCCAACGTCCTGACTTTC. This chain links TRBV4-1 with TRBJ2-6; 10 bases map to TRBD2. There are 17 residues in the CDR3. V lost 4 bases and J lost 2; bases outside the gene matches: 5. The germline CDR1 and CDR2 sequences are MGHRA and YSYEKL.

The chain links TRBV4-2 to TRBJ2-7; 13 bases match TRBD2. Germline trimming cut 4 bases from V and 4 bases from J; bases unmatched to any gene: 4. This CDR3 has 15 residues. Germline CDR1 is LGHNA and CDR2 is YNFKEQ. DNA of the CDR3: TGTGCCAGCAGCCCACTAGCGGGGGGGACATACGAGCAGTACTTC. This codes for CASSPLAGGTYEQYF.

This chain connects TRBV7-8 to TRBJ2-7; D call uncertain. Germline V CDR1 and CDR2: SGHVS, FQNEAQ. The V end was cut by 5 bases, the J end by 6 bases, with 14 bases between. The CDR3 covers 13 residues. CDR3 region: CASSPPGFGEQYF. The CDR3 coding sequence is TGTGCCAGCAGCCCTCCCGGGTTCGGCGAGCAGTACTTC.

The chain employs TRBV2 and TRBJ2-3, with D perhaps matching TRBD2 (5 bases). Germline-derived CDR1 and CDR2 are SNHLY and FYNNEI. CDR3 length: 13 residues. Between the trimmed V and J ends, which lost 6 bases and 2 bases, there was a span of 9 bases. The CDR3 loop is CASSREATDTQYF. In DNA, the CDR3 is TGTGCCAGCAGCCGGGAAGCCACAGATACGCAGTATTTT.

CDR3 in amino acids: CAWSVRGQGARQYF. Here the CDR3 DNA reads TGTGCCTGGAGTGTAAGGGGACAGGGGGCCCGGCAGTACTTC. V and J are TRBV30 and TRBJ2-7, with TRBD1 identical over 12 bases. Germline CDR1 reads GTSNPN; CDR2 reads SVGIG (reference sequence). The CDR3 loop spans 14 amino acids. V was clipped by 0 bases and J by 9 bases; unmatched bases: 6.

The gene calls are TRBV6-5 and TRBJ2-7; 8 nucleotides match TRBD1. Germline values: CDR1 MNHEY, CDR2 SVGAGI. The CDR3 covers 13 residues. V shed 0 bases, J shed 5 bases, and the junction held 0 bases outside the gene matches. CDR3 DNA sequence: TGTGCCAGCAGTTACTCGGGACAGGACGAGCAGTACTTC. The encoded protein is CASSYSGQDEQYF.

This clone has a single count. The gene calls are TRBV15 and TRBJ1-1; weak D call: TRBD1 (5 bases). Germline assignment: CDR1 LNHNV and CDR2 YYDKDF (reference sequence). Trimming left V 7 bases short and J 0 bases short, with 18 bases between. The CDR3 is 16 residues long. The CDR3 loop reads CATTASSQGMNTEAFF. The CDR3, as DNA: TGTGCCACCACAGCATCTTCCCAGGGCATGAACACTGAAGCTTTCTTT.

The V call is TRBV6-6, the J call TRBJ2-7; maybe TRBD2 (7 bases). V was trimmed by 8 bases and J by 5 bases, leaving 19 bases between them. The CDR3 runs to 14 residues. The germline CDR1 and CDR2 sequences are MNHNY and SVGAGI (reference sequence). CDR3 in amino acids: CASGPRGGEDEQYF. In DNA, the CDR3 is TGTGCCAGCGGGCCGAGGGGGGGAGAGGACGAGCAGTACTTC.

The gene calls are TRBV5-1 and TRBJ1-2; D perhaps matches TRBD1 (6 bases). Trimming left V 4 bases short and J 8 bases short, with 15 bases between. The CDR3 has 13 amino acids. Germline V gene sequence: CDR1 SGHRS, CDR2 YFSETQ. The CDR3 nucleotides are TGCGCCAGCAGCGCAGGGGACCCCCTAGGCTACACCTTC. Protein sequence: CASSAGDPLGYTF.

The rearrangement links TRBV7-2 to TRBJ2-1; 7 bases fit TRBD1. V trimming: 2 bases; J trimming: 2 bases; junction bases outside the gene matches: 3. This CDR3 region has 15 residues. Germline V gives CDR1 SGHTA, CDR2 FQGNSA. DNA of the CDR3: TGTGCCAGCAGCTTATGGGACAGCACCTACAATGAGCAGTTCTTC. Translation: CASSLWDSTYNEQFF.

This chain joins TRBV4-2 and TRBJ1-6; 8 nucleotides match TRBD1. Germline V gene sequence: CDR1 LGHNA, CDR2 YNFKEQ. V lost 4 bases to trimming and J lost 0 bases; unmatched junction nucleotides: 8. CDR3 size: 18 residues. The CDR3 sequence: CASSRPRDRSSYNSPLHF. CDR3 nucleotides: TGTGCCAGCAGCCGCCCTAGGGACAGGAGCTCCTATAATTCACCCCTCCACTTT.

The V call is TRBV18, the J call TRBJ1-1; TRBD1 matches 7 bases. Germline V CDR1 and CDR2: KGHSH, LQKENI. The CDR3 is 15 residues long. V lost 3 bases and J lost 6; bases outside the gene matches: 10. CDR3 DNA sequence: TGTGCCAGCTCACCCCTAACAGGGGCAGTCTCTGAAGCTTTCTTT. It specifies CASSPLTGAVSEAFF.

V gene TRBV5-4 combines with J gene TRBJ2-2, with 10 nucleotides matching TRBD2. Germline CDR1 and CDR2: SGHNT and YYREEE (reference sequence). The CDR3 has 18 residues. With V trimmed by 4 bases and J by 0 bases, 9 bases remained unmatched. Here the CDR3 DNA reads TGTGCCAGCAGCCAAAAGCGGGGGGGCCTTTCGAACACCGGGGAGCTGTTTTTT. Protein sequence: CASSQKRGGLSNTGELFF.

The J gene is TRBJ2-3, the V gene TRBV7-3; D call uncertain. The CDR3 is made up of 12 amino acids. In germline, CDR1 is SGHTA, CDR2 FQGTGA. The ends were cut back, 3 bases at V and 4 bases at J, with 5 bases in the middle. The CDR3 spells CASSFSADTQYF. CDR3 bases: TGTGCCAGCAGCTTTTCGGCAGATACGCAGTATTTT.

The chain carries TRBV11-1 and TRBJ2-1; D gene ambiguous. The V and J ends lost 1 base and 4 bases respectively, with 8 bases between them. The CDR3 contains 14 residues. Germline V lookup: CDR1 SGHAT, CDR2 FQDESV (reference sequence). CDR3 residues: CASSLGVRYNEQFF. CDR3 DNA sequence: TGTGCCAGCAGCTTAGGGGTCAGGTACAATGAGCAGTTCTTC.

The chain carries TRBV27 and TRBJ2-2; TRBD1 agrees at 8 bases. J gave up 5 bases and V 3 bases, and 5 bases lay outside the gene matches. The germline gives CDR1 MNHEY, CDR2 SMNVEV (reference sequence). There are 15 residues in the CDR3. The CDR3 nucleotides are TGTGCCAGCAGTTTCAGGGGGCAGGGGACCGGGGAGCTGTTTTTT. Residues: CASSFRGQGTGELFF.

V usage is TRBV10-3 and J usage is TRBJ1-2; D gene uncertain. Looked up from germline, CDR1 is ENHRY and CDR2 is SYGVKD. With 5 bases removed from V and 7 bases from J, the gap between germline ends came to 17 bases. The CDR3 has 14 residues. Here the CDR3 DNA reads TGTGCCATCAGTACCTCCCCCGGGGTTGGTGGCTACACCTTC. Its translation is CAISTSPGVGGYTF.

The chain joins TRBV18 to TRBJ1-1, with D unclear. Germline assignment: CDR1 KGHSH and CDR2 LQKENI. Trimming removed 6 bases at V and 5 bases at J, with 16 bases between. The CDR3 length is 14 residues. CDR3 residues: CASSLRVTGTEAFF. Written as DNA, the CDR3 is TGTGCCAGCTCGCTGCGGGTGACGGGGACTGAAGCTTTCTTT.

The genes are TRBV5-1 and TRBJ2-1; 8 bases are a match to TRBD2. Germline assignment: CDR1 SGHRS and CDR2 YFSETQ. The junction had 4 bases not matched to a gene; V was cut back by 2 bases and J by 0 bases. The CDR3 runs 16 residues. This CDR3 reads CASSFQAGGSYNEQFF. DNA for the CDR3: TGCGCCAGCAGCTTCCAGGCGGGGGGCTCCTACAATGAGCAGTTCTTC.

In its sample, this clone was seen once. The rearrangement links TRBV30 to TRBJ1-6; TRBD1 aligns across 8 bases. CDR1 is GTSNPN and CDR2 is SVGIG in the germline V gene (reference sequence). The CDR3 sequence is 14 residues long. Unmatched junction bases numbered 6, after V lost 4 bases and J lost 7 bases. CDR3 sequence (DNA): TGTGCCTGGAACGGACAGGGTGGCAATTCACCCCTCCACTTT. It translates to CAWNGQGGNSPLHF. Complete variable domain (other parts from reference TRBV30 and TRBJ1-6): SQTIHQWPATLVQPVGSPLSLECTVEGTSNPNLYWYRQAAGRGLQLLFYSVGIGQISSEVPQNLSASRPQDRQFILSSKKLLLSDSGFYLCAWNGQGGNSPLHFGNGTRLTVT.

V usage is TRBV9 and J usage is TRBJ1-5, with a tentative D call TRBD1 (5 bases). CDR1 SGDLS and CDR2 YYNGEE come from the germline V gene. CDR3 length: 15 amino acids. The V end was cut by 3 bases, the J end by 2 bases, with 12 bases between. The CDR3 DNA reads TGTGCCAGCAGCGAATCCGACAGACGCAATCAGCCCCAGCATTTT. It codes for CASSESDRRNQPQHF. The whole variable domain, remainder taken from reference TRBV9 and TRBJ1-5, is DSGVTQTPKHLITATGQRVTLRCSPRSGDLSVYWYQQSLDQGLQFLIQYYNGEERAKGNILERFSAQQFPDLHSELNLSSLELGDSALYFCASSESDRRNQPQHFGDGTRLSIL.

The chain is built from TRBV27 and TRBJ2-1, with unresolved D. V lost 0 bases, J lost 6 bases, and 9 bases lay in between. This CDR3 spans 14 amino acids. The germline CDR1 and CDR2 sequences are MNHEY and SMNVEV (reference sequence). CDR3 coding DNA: TGTGCCAGCAGTTTATCGTCCGTTTTCAATGAGCAGTTCTTC. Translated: CASSLSSVFNEQFF.

The CDR3 DNA sequence: TGTGCCAGCAGCTTAGATGAGGAAGCAGCGGGGGTAGATACGCAGTATTTT. It codes for CASSLDEEAAGVDTQYF. The genes are TRBV11-3 and TRBJ2-3; TRBD2 matches 8 bases. Germline V lookup: CDR1 SGHNT, CDR2 YENEEA. CDR3 length: 17 amino acids. The J segment lost 5 bases and the V segment lost 0 bases, leaving 10 bases of the junction unmatched.

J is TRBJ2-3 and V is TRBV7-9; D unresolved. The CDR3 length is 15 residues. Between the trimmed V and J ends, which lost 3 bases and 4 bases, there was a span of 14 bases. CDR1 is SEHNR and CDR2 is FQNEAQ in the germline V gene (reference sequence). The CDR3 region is CASSFKAPGADTQYF. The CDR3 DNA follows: TGTGCCAGCAGCTTTAAAGCCCCAGGCGCAGATACGCAGTATTTT.

CDR3 region: CASSLTVGQGSPLHF. The CDR3 DNA reads TGTGCCAGCAGTTTAACTGTGGGGCAAGGGTCACCCCTCCACTTT. The rearrangement links TRBV27 to TRBJ1-6, with D possibly matching TRBD1 (5 bases). The germline V and J ends were trimmed by 2 bases and 10 bases, with 15 bases remaining between them. The CDR3 covers 15 residues. The germline V gene encodes CDR1 MNHEY and CDR2 SMNVEV (reference sequence).

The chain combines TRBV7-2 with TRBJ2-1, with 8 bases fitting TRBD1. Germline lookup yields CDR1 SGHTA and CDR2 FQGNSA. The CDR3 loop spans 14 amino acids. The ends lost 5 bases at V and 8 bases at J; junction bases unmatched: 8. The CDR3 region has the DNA TGTGCCAGCAGCCCGCGGACAGGGTTGGATGAGCAGTTCTTC. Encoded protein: CASSPRTGLDEQFF.

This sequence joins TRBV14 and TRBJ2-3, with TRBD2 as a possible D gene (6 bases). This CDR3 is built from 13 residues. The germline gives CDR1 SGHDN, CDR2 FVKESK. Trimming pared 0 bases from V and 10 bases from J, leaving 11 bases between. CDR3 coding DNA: TGTGCCAGCAGCCAAGATTGGGGGACTTCGCAGTATTTT. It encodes CASSQDWGTSQYF.

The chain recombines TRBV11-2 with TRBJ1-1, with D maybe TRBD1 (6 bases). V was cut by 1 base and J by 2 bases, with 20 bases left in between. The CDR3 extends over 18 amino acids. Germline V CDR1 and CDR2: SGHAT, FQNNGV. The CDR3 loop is CASSLVFAGAAFNTEAFF. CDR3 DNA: TGTGCCAGCAGCTTAGTTTTCGCAGGGGCCGCATTTAACACTGAAGCTTTCTTT.

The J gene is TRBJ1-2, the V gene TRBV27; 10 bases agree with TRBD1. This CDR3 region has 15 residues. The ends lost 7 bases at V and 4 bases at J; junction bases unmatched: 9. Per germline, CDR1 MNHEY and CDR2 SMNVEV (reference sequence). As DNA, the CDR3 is TGTGCCAGCAAAAGGGACAGGGGCGCTCTCTATGGCTACACCTTC. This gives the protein CASKRDRGALYGYTF.